This is a list of T cell receptor beta chains from one sample in a study of T-cell reconstitution after alpha-beta-depleted transplantation in children. One entry per CDR3 protein, called by TCRdb with MiXCR from the PCR reads. The sample includes 90,000 to 150,000 distinct CDR3 sequences, more than 20% seen only once; the top ten take 8% to 11%. The sequences come from PBMCs, mostly from graft donor cells, collected 180 days after TCRalphabeta/CD19-depleted stem cell transplant. The receptor source for this set is a male patient between 2 and 9 years old who had a stem cell transplant for chronic granulomatous disease, so the T cells may come from the graft donor. CDR3s include the opening cysteine and the closing phenylalanine or tryptophan. A D gene is named only where the DNA matches it firmly. Not all rows give a size; the values are once, few, many and, for expanded clones, a class.

j_gene	abundance	v_gene	d_gene	len	CDR3nt	CDR3aa
TRBJ2-1	few	TRBV20-1	TRBD2	19	TGCAGGGCTTGGCTTCCGGGCCTAGCGGGCCTTAACTCCTACAATGAGCAGTTCTTC	CRAWLPGLAGLNSYNEQFF
TRBJ2-2	NA	TRBV12-3/TRBV12-4	TRBD2	18	TGTGCCAGCACCCTGGGACTAGCGGGAGGACGGGTCACCGGGGAGCTGTTTTTT	CASTLGLAGGRVTGELFF
TRBJ1-5	few	TRBV5-8	TRBD1	15	TGTGCCAGCAGCTGGGGGACAGGGGGAGGCCAGCCCCAGCATTTT	CASSWGTGGGQPQHF
TRBJ2-3	many	TRBV20-1	NA	13	TGCAGTGCTGGGACTGGGGGCACAGATACGCAGTATTTT	CSAGTGGTDTQYF
TRBJ2-7	many	TRBV20-1	NA	13	TGCAGTGCTAGAGCGGTCGGTTCCTACGAGCAGTACTTC	CSARAVGSYEQYF
TRBJ2-7	many	TRBV29-1	NA	12	TGCAGCGTTGGTGTCAGCAAATACGAGCAGTACTTC	CSVGVSKYEQYF
TRBJ2-7	many	TRBV20-1	NA	13	TGCAGTGCTAGAGAGGTGGGACTCAACGAGCAGTACTTC	CSAREVGLNEQYF
TRBJ2-4	few	TRBV12-3/TRBV12-4	NA	16	TGTGCCAGCAAGCTCCAGGCTGAGCTAGCCAAAAACATTCAGTACTTC	CASKLQAELAKNIQYF
TRBJ2-3	many	TRBV5-1	NA	10	TGCGCCAGCGGTTCGGATACGCAGTATTTT	CASGSDTQYF
TRBJ1-2	many	TRBV9	NA	9	TGTGCCAGCAGCCCCGGCGGCCCCTTC	CASSPGGPF
TRBJ1-6	many	TRBV7-2	NA	16	TGTGCCAGCAGCTTAGATCCAGGGCCAAGGGATTCACCCCTCCACTTT	CASSLDPGPRDSPLHF
TRBJ2-1	many	TRBV18	TRBD2	16	TGTGCCAGCTCACCTGAGAGGGAGGGCCTCTACAATGAGCAGTTCTTC	CASSPEREGLYNEQFF
TRBJ2-3	NA	TRBV20-1	TRBD2	14	TGCAGGGAGACTAGCCGCCCCCCCACAGATACGCAGTATTTT	CRETSRPPTDTQYF
TRBJ1-5	NA	TRBV27	NA	13	TGTGCCAGCAGGAGGGGGTTGTTGGAGCCCCAGCATTTT	CASRRGLLEPQHF
TRBJ1-5	many	TRBV29-1	TRBD1	16	TGCAGCGTTGACCCATACAGGGGAGCGGGCAATCAGCCCCAGCATTTT	CSVDPYRGAGNQPQHF
TRBJ2-7	NA	TRBV20-1	NA	14	TGCAGTGCCCCTTGGGGGGCTCCGCCCTACGAGCAGTACTTC	CSAPWGAPPYEQYF
TRBJ2-3	NA	TRBV7-8	NA	15	TGTGCCAGCCGCAAGGGGCGGGGAGACACAGATACGCAGTATTTT	CASRKGRGDTDTQYF
TRBJ1-2	few	TRBV5-1	NA	13	TGCGCCAGCAGCTTAACAAATGACTATGGCTACACCTTC	CASSLTNDYGYTF
TRBJ2-1	many	TRBV12-3/TRBV12-4	NA	14	TGTGCCAGCAGTCCGGGTTCTCTGGGCAATGAGCAGTTCTTC	CASSPGSLGNEQFF
TRBJ2-7	NA	TRBV18	NA	13	TGTGCCAGCTCCCGGCAAACGTCCTACGAGCAGTACTTC	CASSRQTSYEQYF
TRBJ2-5	many	TRBV5-4	NA	12	TGTGCCAGCAGCTTTCCTGAAGAGACCCAGTACTTC	CASSFPEETQYF
TRBJ2-1	medium-sized	TRBV20-1	TRBD2	17	TGCAGTGCTAGAGCCCCGACTACTAGCGGGAGGGACAATGAGCAGTTCTTC	CSARAPTTSGRDNEQFF
TRBJ2-1	many	TRBV4-1	TRBD2	16	TGCGCCAGCAGCCAAGATGTGGCTAGCGGGCTGGATGAGCAGTTCTTC	CASSQDVASGLDEQFF
TRBJ1-5	NA	TRBV12-3/TRBV12-4	NA	14	TGTGCCAGCAGTTTAAATCCTGGGAAACAGCCCCAGCATTTT	CASSLNPGKQPQHF
TRBJ2-6	many	TRBV29-1	NA	16	TGCAGCGCTGGGACAGGGACTAGCTCTGGGGCCAACGTCCTGACTTTC	CSAGTGTSSGANVLTF
TRBJ2-5	NA	TRBV12-3/TRBV12-4	TRBD2	17	TGTGCCAGCAGTTTTGGCCTAGCGGGGGCCATACAAGAGACCCAGTACTTC	CASSFGLAGAIQETQYF
TRBJ2-2	NA	TRBV3-1	NA	16	TGTGCCAGCAGCCAAGATGGTCTTCCGTCCACCGGGGAGCTGTTTTTT	CASSQDGLPSTGELFF
TRBJ2-7	NA	TRBV5-5	NA	13	TGTGCCAGCCAGGGAGGGGGTAGATACGAGCAGTACTTC	CASQGGGRYEQYF
TRBJ2-5	NA	TRBV7-8	TRBD2	15	TGTGCCAGCACCACGGGACTAGCGGGAGTGGAGACCCAGTACTTC	CASTTGLAGVETQYF
TRBJ2-1	NA	TRBV15	NA	17	TGTGCCACCAGCAGAGATCCAAGACTAGAGCCTTACAATGAGCAGTTCTTC	CATSRDPRLEPYNEQFF
TRBJ2-3	many	TRBV20-1	NA	13	TGCAGTGCGATGGTCCTGCCTGACTATCCGCAGTATTTT	CSAMVLPDYPQYF
TRBJ2-2	many	TRBV6-5	TRBD2	16	TGTGCCAGCAGTTACAGGCTAGCGGGGGCCACCGGGGAGCTGTTTTTT	CASSYRLAGATGELFF
TRBJ2-1	many	TRBV20-1	NA	13	TGCAGTGCTAACCCAGACAGGAGAGATGAGCAGTTCTTC	CSANPDRRDEQFF
TRBJ2-7	NA	TRBV27	NA	14	TGTGCCAGCAGTTTATTGGGCCAAGTCAACGAGCAGTACTTC	CASSLLGQVNEQYF
TRBJ2-4	NA	TRBV4-3	NA	14	TGCGCCAGCAGCCAAGATCGGCAGAGAAACATTCAGTACTTC	CASSQDRQRNIQYF
TRBJ1-2	many	TRBV5-6	NA	12	TGTGCCAGCAGCAGGGACAATTATGGCTACACCTTC	CASSRDNYGYTF
TRBJ1-5	few	TRBV5-5	NA	17	TGTGCCAGCAGCCCCGTAGGGGGGGATTATAGCAATCAGCCCCAGCATTTT	CASSPVGGDYSNQPQHF
TRBJ1-5	many	TRBV20-1	NA	16	TGCAGTGCTAGAGATCTTCGTTCAGGATCCAATCAGCCCCAGCATTTT	CSARDLRSGSNQPQHF
TRBJ2-7	few	TRBV7-6	NA	13	TGTGCCAGCAGCTTAGGGGGGTCTGACGAGCAGTACTTC	CASSLGGSDEQYF
TRBJ2-5	few	TRBV7-2	NA	16	TGTGCCAGCAGCTTATTGCCTCGCTCCCCCGGAGAGACCCAGTACTTC	CASSLLPRSPGETQYF
TRBJ2-2	many	TRBV12-3/TRBV12-4	NA	15	TGTGCCAGCAGTTTAAAACAGGCGAACACCGGGGAGCTGTTTTTT	CASSLKQANTGELFF
TRBJ2-7	once	TRBV18	TRBD1	12	TGTGCCAGCTCACCGGACAGGCCGAAGCCGTACTTC	CASSPDRPKPYF